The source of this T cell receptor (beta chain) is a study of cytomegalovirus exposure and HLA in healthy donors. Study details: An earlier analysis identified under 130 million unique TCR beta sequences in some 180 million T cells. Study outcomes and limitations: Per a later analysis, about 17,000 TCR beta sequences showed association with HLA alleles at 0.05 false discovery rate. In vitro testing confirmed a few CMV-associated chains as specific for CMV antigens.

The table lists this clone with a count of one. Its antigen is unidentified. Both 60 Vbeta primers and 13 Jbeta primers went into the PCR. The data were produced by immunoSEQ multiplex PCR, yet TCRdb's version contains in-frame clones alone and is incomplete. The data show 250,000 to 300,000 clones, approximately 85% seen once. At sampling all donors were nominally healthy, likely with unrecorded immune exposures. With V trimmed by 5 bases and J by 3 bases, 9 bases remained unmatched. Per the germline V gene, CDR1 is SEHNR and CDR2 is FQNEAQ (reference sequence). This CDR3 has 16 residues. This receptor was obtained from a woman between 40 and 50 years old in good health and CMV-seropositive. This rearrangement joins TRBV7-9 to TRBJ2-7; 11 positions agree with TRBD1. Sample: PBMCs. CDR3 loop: CASSRGGQGGIYEQYF. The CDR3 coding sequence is TGTGCCAGCAGCCGGGGGGGACAGGGGGGAATCTACGAGCAGTACTTC.